This TCR beta chain was found in a study of patients and donors after allogeneic stem cell transplantation. CDR1 and CDR2 (germline): MNHEY, SMNVEV (reference sequence). V lost 2 bases to trimming and J lost 4 bases; unmatched junction nucleotides: 10. CDR3 length equals 17 residues. Via MiXCR, TCRdb re-called the RT-PCR reads, giving one row per CDR3 protein. The sample carries hundreds of thousands of distinct CDR3 sequences, roughly 16% recorded once. This clonotype was picked up a small number of times. Sequenced material: blood, either unsorted or a sorted T cell fraction (not recorded which). The TCR sequence derives from a human donor who was either an allogeneic HSCT recipient or a stem cell or donor lymphocyte infusion donor (not recorded which). It is not recorded whose cells these are; they may come from a transplant donor. This sequence joins TRBV27 and TRBJ2-5; TRBD2 aligns across 10 bases. CDR3 sequence reads: CASSLTVLAGDLETQYF. The CDR3 bases are TGTGCCAGCAGTTTAACCGTTCTAGCGGGAGATTTAGAGACCCAGTACTTC.